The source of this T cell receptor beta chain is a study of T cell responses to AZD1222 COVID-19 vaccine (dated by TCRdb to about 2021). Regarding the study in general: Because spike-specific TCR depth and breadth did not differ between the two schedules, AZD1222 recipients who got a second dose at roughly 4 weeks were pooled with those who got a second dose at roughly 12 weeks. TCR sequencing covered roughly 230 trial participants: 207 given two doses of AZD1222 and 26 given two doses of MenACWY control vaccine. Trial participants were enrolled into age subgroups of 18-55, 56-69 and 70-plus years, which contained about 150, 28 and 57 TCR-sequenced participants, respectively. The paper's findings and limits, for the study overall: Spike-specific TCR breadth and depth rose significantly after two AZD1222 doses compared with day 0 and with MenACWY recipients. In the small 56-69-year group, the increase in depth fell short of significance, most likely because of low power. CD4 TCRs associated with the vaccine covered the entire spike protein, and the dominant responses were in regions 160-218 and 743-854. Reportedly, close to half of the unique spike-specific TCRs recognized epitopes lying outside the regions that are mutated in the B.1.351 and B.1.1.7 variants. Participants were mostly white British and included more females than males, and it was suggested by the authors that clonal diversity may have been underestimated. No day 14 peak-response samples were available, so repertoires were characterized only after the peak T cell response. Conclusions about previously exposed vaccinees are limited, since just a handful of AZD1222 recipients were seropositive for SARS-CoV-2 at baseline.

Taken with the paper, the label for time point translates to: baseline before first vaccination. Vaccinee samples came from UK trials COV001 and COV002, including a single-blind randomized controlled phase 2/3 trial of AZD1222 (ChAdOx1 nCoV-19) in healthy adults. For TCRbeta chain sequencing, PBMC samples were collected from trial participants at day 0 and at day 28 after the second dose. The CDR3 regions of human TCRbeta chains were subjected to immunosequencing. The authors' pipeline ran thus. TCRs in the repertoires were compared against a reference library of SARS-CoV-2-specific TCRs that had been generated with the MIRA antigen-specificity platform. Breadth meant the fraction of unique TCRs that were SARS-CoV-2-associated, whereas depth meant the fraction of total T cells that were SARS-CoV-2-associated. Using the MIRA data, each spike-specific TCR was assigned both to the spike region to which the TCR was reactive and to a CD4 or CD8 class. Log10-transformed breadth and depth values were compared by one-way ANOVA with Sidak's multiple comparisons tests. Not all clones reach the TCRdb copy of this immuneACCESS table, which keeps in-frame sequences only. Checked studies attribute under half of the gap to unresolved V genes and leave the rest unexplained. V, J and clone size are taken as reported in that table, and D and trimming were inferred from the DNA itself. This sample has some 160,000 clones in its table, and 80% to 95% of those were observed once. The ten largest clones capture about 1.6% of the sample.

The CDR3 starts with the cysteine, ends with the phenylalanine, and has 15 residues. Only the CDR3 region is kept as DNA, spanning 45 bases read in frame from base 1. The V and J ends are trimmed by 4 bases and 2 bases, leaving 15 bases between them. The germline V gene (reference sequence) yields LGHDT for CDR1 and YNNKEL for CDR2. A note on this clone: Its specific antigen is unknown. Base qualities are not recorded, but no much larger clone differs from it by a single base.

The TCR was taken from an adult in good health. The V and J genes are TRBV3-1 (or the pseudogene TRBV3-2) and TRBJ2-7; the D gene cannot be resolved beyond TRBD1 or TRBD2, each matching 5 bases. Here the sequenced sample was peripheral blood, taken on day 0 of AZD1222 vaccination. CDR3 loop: CASSLGPGTTYEQYF. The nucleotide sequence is TGTGCCAGCAGCCTCGGCCCCGGGACCACCTACGAGCAGTACTTC.